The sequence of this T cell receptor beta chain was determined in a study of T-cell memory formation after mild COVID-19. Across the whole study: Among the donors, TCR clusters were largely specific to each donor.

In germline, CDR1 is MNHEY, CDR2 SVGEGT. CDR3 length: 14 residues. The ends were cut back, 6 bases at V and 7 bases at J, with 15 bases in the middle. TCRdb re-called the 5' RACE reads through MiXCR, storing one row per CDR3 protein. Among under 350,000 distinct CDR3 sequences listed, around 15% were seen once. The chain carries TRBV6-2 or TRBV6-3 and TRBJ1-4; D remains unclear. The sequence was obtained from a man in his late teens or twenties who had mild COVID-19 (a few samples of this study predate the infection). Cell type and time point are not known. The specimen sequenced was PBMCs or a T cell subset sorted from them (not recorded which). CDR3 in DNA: TGTGCCAGCAGCCTCCAACTCGGTGTTGAAAAACTGTTTTTT. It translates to CASSLQLGVEKLFF.